These 7 T cell receptor beta chains share one sample of origin, sequenced in a study of cytomegalovirus exposure and HLA in healthy donors. Primers for the PCR totalled 60 Vbeta and 13 Jbeta. Libraries were prepared by immunoSEQ multiplex PCR; TCRdb keeps only in-frame clonotypes and omits some of them. The sample yields 210,000 or so clones, approximately 80% seen once. The sample comprised PBMCs. The receptors stem from a girl between 10 and 17 years old in good health and CMV-seronegative.

For this clone: An end of the junction differs from the germline gene, which may be a read error. The V call is TRBV7-9, the J call TRBJ2-5; 8 positions match TRBD2. The CDR3 contains 15 residues. Germline CDR1 SEHNR, CDR2 FQNEAQ (reference sequence). The CDR3 bases are TGTTCCAGCAGCCCTCCGGGGCTAGCGGGAGAGACCCAGTACTTC. Translation: CSSSPPGLAGETQYF.

On this clone itself: At one end, the junction sequence differs from germline, possibly due to a read error. The rearrangement uses TRBV7-9 and TRBJ1-4; 9 bases agree with TRBD1. Germline V gives CDR1 SEHNR, CDR2 FQNEAQ (reference sequence). The CDR3 sequence is 18 residues long. As DNA, the CDR3 is TGTTCCAGCAGCCGATCACAGGGGGCGCCGGCAACTAATGAAAAACTGTTTTTT. As protein: CSSSRSQGAPATNEKLFF.

This clone appeared a single time. The chain combines TRBV2 with TRBJ1-2; 8 bases are a match to TRBD1. The V and J ends lost 2 bases and 0 bases, in that order; junction bases with no gene match: 8. CDR3 length: 17 residues. Germline assignment: CDR1 SNHLY and CDR2 FYNNEI. CDR3 nucleotide sequence: TGTGCCAGCAGTGAAAGGCTATCAGGGGGCACTAACTATGGCTACACCTTC. Protein sequence: CASSERLSGGTNYGYTF.

CDR3 nucleotide sequence: TGCGCCAGCAGCTTAGAAGTCACAGGGGCCGGGGAGCTGTTTTTT. As protein: CASSLEVTGAGELFF. The chain is built from TRBV5-1 and TRBJ2-2; 7 bases align to TRBD1. The ends lost 2 bases at V and 6 bases at J; junction bases unmatched: 7. The CDR3 length is 15 residues. The V gene's germline CDR1 is SGHRS and CDR2 YFSETQ.

In its sample, this clone was seen once. The rearrangement joins TRBV27 to TRBJ1-6; D perhaps matches TRBD1 (5 bases). Germline CDR1 MNHEY, CDR2 SMNVEV (reference sequence). The CDR3 extends over 14 amino acids. V dropped 6 bases and J dropped 4 bases, with 10 bases sitting between them. CDR3: CASRPQDYNSPLHF. For the CDR3, the DNA is TGTGCCAGCAGACCACAGGATTATAATTCACCCCTCCACTTT.

V and J are TRBV21-1 and TRBJ2-7; whether TRBD2, the table's D call, matches the DNA was not checked. TRBV21-1 is designated a pseudogene. The CDR3 contains 21 residues. CDR3 sequence: CASSKLPGMDDQRGSSYEQYF. For the CDR3, the DNA is TGTGCCAGCAGCAAATTGCCCGGAATGGACGACCAGCGGGGGAGCTCCTACGAGCAGTACTTC.

The chain is built from TRBV5-1 and TRBJ2-5, with 11 positions matching TRBD1. Germline CDR1 is SGHRS and CDR2 is YFSETQ. The CDR3 covers 15 residues. The ends lost 0 bases at V and 4 bases at J; junction bases unmatched: 2. CDR3 sequence reads: CASSLGTGGRETQYF. In DNA, the CDR3 is TGCGCCAGCAGCTTGGGGACAGGGGGCAGAGAGACCCAGTACTTC. Full variable domain (remainder filled in from reference TRBV5-1 and TRBJ2-5): KAGVTQTPRYLIKTRGQQVTLSCSPISGHRSVSWYQQTPGQGLQFLFEYFSETQRNKGNFPGRFSGRQFSNSRSEMNVSTLELGDSALYLCASSLGTGGRETQYFGPGTRLLVL.